Following are 28 T cell receptor beta chains from one sample sequenced in a study of cytomegalovirus exposure and HLA in healthy donors (dated by TCRdb to 2015 to 2018). Library preparation used the immunoSEQ multiplex PCR assay. For the multiplex PCR, a mixture combining 60 forward primers for TCR Vbeta segments and 13 reverse primers for TCR Jbeta segments was used. Sourced from immuneACCESS, this table was stored by TCRdb with only in-frame sequences that have V and J called. A share of the clones is absent; for the studies checked, an unresolved V gene accounts for under half, and the remainder has no known explanation. Recorded for this sample are a few hundred thousand clones; 70% to 80% of them occurred a single time. The ten biggest clones cover about 2.8% of the sample. Material for sequencing was PBMCs. These receptors were obtained from a woman aged 30 to 39 in good health and CMV-seronegative.

The chain is built from TRBV5-5 and TRBJ1-1; D unresolved. The CDR3 runs to 16 residues. Germline assignment: CDR1 SGHKS and CDR2 YYEKEE (reference sequence). Trimming removed 0 bases from V and 1 base from J, with 13 bases in between. This chain's CDR3 is CASSLERRVTNTEAFF. The CDR3 bases are TGTGCCAGCAGCTTGGAACGGCGGGTGACGAACACTGAAGCTTTCTTT. Supplemented by reference TRBV5-5 and TRBJ1-1, the full variable domain reads DAGVTQSPTHLIKTRGQQVTLRCSPISGHKSVSWYQQVLGQGPQFIFQYYEKEERGRGNFPDRFSARQFPNYSSELNVNALLLGDSALYLCASSLERRVTNTEAFFGQGTRLTVV.

This sequence joins TRBV10-3 and TRBJ2-2, with 8 bases fitting TRBD1. The germline CDR1 and CDR2 sequences are ENHRY and SYGVKD. The junction had 6 bases not matched to a gene; V was cut back by 7 bases and J by 8 bases. The CDR3 has 13 amino acids. DNA of the CDR3: TGTGCCATCACTGAAGACAGGGGTGGGGAGCTGTTTTTT. Its translation: CAITEDRGGELFF.

V gene TRBV29-1 combines with J gene TRBJ2-5; TRBD1 aligns across 8 bases. J gave up 4 bases and V 8 bases, and 6 bases lay outside the gene matches. This CDR3 comprises 12 residues. The germline CDR1 and CDR2 sequences are SQVTM and ANQGSEA. CDR3 DNA sequence: TGCAGCTCGAATACAGGGGGAGAGACCCAGTACTTC. Translating gives CSSNTGGETQYF.

This chain uses TRBV19 with TRBJ2-5; D call uncertain. The CDR3 has 14 residues. The V gene's germline CDR1 is LNHDA and CDR2 SQIVND (reference sequence). V lost 4 bases to trimming and J lost 2 bases, with 11 bases between them. CDR3 coding DNA: TGTGCCAGTAGTACCCGGCGGCAGCAAGAGACCCAGTACTTC. Translated: CASSTRRQQETQYF. The full variable domain, with the rest looked up from reference TRBV19 and TRBJ2-5, is DGGITQSPKYLFRKEGQNVTLSCEQNLNHDAMYWYRQDPGQGLRLIYYSQIVNDFQKGDIAEGYSVSREKKESFPLTVTSAQKNPTAFYLCASSTRRQQETQYFGPGTRLLVL.

This clone was seen only a few times. The chain is built from TRBV27 and TRBJ1-1; weak D call: TRBD1 (5 bases). Trimming stripped 2 bases from V and 3 bases from J, with 10 bases between. CDR3 length equals 14 residues. The germline CDR1 and CDR2 sequences are MNHEY and SMNVEV (reference sequence). The CDR3 DNA is TGTGCCAGCAGTTTACTTTCAGGGTACACTGAAGCTTTCTTT. Protein sequence: CASSLLSGYTEAFF.

V and J are TRBV5-1 and TRBJ2-5; D is undetermined. V gave up 6 bases and J gave up 1 base, with 10 bases separating them. From germline, CDR1 is SGHRS and CDR2 YFSETQ. CDR3 length: 13 residues. This CDR3 is CASTKTLQETQYF. CDR3 nucleotide sequence: TGCGCCAGCACCAAGACACTCCAAGAGACCCAGTACTTC.

V usage is TRBV28 and J usage is TRBJ2-7; 8 bases align to TRBD2. This CDR3 region has 16 residues. Germline-derived CDR1 and CDR2 are MDHEN and SYDVKM. V gave up 5 bases and J gave up 6 bases; unmatched junction bases: 15. CDR3 bases: TGTGCCAGCAGTGGCATATCCGGGACTAGTGCATCCGAGCAGTACTTC. It yields the protein CASSGISGTSASEQYF.

As for this clone: The same CDR3 is also encoded by other DNA sequences in this sample. The chain joins TRBV5-1 to TRBJ1-1, with unresolved D. This CDR3 has 13 amino acids. Germline values: CDR1 SGHRS, CDR2 YFSETQ. Between the trimmed V and J ends, which lost 2 bases and 3 bases, there was a span of 8 bases. CDR3 sequence reads: CASSFKRDTEAFF. The CDR3 DNA follows: TGCGCCAGCAGCTTTAAGCGGGACACTGAAGCTTTCTTT.

V usage is TRBV30 and J usage is TRBJ1-1, with D unclear. This CDR3 spans 14 amino acids. Trimming pared 4 bases from V and 2 bases from J, leaving 14 bases between. Germline V gene sequence: CDR1 GTSNPN, CDR2 SVGIG (reference sequence). CDR3 residues: CAWKVRGFNTEAFF. For the CDR3, the DNA is TGTGCCTGGAAGGTGCGCGGGTTTAACACTGAAGCTTTCTTT.

This chain uses TRBV18 with TRBJ2-3; 14 bases are a match to TRBD2. The germline CDR1 and CDR2 sequences are KGHSH and LQKENI. Losses at the gene ends were 3 bases for V and 5 bases for J; bases not matched to a gene: 4. This CDR3 contains 16 residues. For the CDR3, the DNA is TGTGCCAGCTCACCGACTAGCGGGAGGGCAGGAGATACGCAGTATTTT. It translates to CASSPTSGRAGDTQYF.

The rearrangement joins TRBV5-6 to TRBJ2-5, with D possibly TRBD1 on 5 matching bases. The J call could be wrong; TRBJ2-7 is a better fit for the DNA end. Germline loops: CDR1 SGHDT, CDR2 YYEEEE. The length of the CDR3 is 14 residues. CDR3 region: CASSLGPGNDEQYF. The CDR3 coding sequence is TGTGCCAGCAGCTTGGGGCCAGGGAACGACGAGCAGTACTTC.

The gene calls are TRBV5-1 and TRBJ2-1; TRBD2 agrees at 11 bases. This CDR3 comprises 15 residues. CDR1 and CDR2 from the germline V gene are SGHRS and YFSETQ. V shed 7 bases and J 4 bases; nucleotides not matched to a gene: 7. The CDR3 protein is CASFSGRALYNEQFF. The CDR3 DNA sequence: TGCGCCAGCTTTAGCGGGAGGGCCCTATACAATGAGCAGTTCTTC.

The chain combines TRBV7-2 with TRBJ2-1; TRBD2 matches 10 bases. The CDR3 has 18 residues. Losses at the gene ends were 2 bases for V and 4 bases for J; bases not matched to a gene: 11. The germline gives CDR1 SGHTA, CDR2 FQGNSA. The CDR3 DNA follows: TGTGCCAGCAGCTTACCGAGAAGGACTAGCGGCACATACAATGAGCAGTTCTTC. Encoded protein: CASSLPRRTSGTYNEQFF.

The chain combines TRBV7-8 with TRBJ1-2; TRBD1 matches at 9 bases. Looked up from germline, CDR1 is SGHVS and CDR2 is FQNEAQ. Germline trimming cut 4 bases from V and 4 bases from J; bases unmatched to any gene: 4. CDR3 length: 14 residues. CDR3 amino acids: CASSSPTGGYGYTF. The CDR3 nucleotides are TGTGCCAGCAGCTCCCCGACAGGGGGCTATGGCTACACCTTC.

The chain couples TRBV6-6 to TRBJ1-1; tentative D call: TRBD1 (5 bases). Trimming shortened V by 6 bases and J by 0 bases, and 17 bases separated the two germline ends. The CDR3 runs 16 residues. Germline V gives CDR1 MNHNY, CDR2 SVGAGI (reference sequence). The CDR3 DNA is TGTGCCAGCAGCCATGGCCCCCGACAGATGAACACTGAAGCTTTCTTT. It translates to CASSHGPRQMNTEAFF.

This chain joins TRBV11-2 and TRBJ2-5; possibly TRBD2 for D (5 bases). The germline CDR1 and CDR2 sequences are SGHAT and FQNNGV. V was shortened by 2 bases and J by 7 bases, with 11 bases between the two germline ends. This CDR3 has 13 residues. DNA of the CDR3: TGTGCCAGCAGCTTAACCCAGGCGGGGACCCAGTACTTC. It translates to CASSLTQAGTQYF.

The CDR3 coding sequence is TGTGCCAGCAGCTTAAGGGACAGATTGAACACTGAAGCTTTCTTT. Translated, it gives CASSLRDRLNTEAFF. This chain connects TRBV7-2 to TRBJ1-1; 7 bases are a match to TRBD1. Germline CDR1 SGHTA, CDR2 FQGNSA. Germline trimming cut 2 bases from V and 0 bases from J; bases unmatched to any gene: 3. The CDR3 runs 15 residues.

V usage is TRBV6-1 and J usage is TRBJ1-1; 7 bases map to TRBD1. CDR3 length: 14 residues. Germline-derived CDR1 and CDR2 are MNHNS and SASEGT. The ends lost 10 bases at V and 4 bases at J; junction bases unmatched: 12. CDR3: CATRTTGTGTEAFF. CDR3 sequence (DNA): TGTGCCACCCGTACGACAGGGACCGGCACTGAAGCTTTCTTT.

The rearrangement links TRBV4-1 to TRBJ1-5; no reliable D call. This CDR3 comprises 15 residues. Trimming took off 0 bases at V and 1 base at J, with 7 bases between the two ends. CDR1 and CDR2 from the germline V gene are MGHRA and YSYEKL. The CDR3 DNA sequence: TGCGCCAGCAGCCAAGAGGCTTTCAGCAATCAGCCCCAGCATTTT. Residues: CASSQEAFSNQPQHF.

The genes are TRBV11-3 and TRBJ1-1, with TRBD1 identical over 7 bases. V lost 4 bases to trimming and J lost 0 bases; unmatched junction nucleotides: 2. CDR3 length equals 14 residues. Germline loops: CDR1 SGHNT, CDR2 YENEEA. CDR3 in amino acids: CASSSGQLNTEAFF. The CDR3 bases are TGTGCCAGCAGCTCGGGACAGTTGAACACTGAAGCTTTCTTT.

This chain connects TRBV5-6 to TRBJ2-7; 7 bases fit TRBD2. Germline assignment: CDR1 SGHDT and CDR2 YYEEEE. With 4 bases clipped from V and 1 base from J, the junction kept 8 bases outside the gene matches. The CDR3 consists of 15 residues. The chain's CDR3 is CASSGGRGISYEQYF. The CDR3 coding sequence is TGTGCCAGCAGCGGCGGGAGAGGTATATCCTACGAGCAGTACTTC.

This sequence joins TRBV7-8 and TRBJ2-1, with TRBD1 identical over 9 bases. The junction had 8 bases not matched to a gene; V was cut back by 5 bases and J by 0 bases. The CDR3 covers 17 residues. Germline values: CDR1 SGHVS, CDR2 FQNEAQ. The CDR3 region has the DNA TGTGCCAGCAGCACCCGTGGGACAGGGAGCTCCTACAATGAGCAGTTCTTC. Protein: CASSTRGTGSSYNEQFF.

This clone occurred a few times. This sequence joins TRBV9 and TRBJ1-1; TRBD1 aligns across 7 bases. Per the germline V gene, CDR1 is SGDLS and CDR2 is YYNGEE. J was trimmed by 2 bases and V by 3 bases; bases with no gene match: 4. The CDR3 is made up of 14 amino acids. The CDR3: CASSEWDRNTEAFF. In nucleotides, the CDR3 is TGTGCCAGCAGCGAGTGGGACAGAAACACTGAAGCTTTCTTT.

This chain joins TRBV5-6 and TRBJ2-5, with D hard to call. The CDR3 contains 13 residues. Trimming took off 0 bases at V and 1 base at J, with 4 bases between the two ends. Germline assignment: CDR1 SGHDT and CDR2 YYEEEE. CDR3 protein: CASSLGAQETQYF. DNA for the CDR3: TGTGCCAGCAGCTTGGGCGCCCAAGAGACCCAGTACTTC.

The CDR3 reads CASSLFHDTEAFF. In DNA, the CDR3 is TGCGCCAGCAGCTTGTTCCATGACACTGAAGCTTTCTTT. The chain has TRBV5-1 and TRBJ1-1, with no clear D. The V gene lost 1 base and the J gene lost 3 bases, with 7 bases spanning the gap. CDR1 is SGHRS and CDR2 is YFSETQ in the germline V gene. The CDR3 runs 13 residues.

The chain employs TRBV5-1 and TRBJ1-2; 7 positions agree with TRBD1. Germline V gene data show CDR1 as SGHRS and CDR2 as YFSETQ. The CDR3 runs 13 residues. The J segment lost 4 bases and the V segment lost 5 bases, leaving 5 bases of the junction unmatched. The CDR3 DNA reads TGCGCCAGCAGTACTACAGGGGCCTATGGCTACACCTTC. As protein: CASSTTGAYGYTF.

This chain connects TRBV27 to TRBJ1-2, with 8 bases aligning to TRBD1. Germline trimming cut 6 bases from V and 4 bases from J; bases unmatched to any gene: 4. The germline V gene encodes CDR1 MNHEY and CDR2 SMNVEV (reference sequence). The CDR3 runs 13 residues. CDR3 sequence (DNA): TGTGCCAGCAGATCAGACAGGGGCTATGGCTACACCTTC. It translates to CASRSDRGYGYTF.

This clone has more than one count but fewer than ten. At one end, the junction sequence differs from germline, possibly due to a read error. The chain recombines TRBV7-9 with TRBJ1-3, with 7 bases lining up with TRBD1. The CDR3 totals 18 residues. Germline V gene data show CDR1 as SEHNR and CDR2 as FQNEAQ (reference sequence). The CDR3 is CSSSLAGWDSTTGNTIYF. The CDR3 region has the DNA TGTTCCAGCAGCTTAGCCGGGTGGGACAGCACCACTGGAAACACCATATATTTT.